The 24 T cell receptor beta chains in this list originate from one sample, sequenced in a study of T cell repertoires in cytomegalovirus infection. TCRdb fed the reads into MiXCR, producing one record per CDR3 protein. The table lists some 200,000 distinct CDR3 sequences, roughly 9% of them singletons. The sequencing input was PBMCs. Source of these receptors: a human donor in good health (CMV status not recorded). Some clones in this sample may be carry-over from other donors' samples.

This clonotype showed up many times. The chain couples TRBV20-1 to TRBJ2-1; TRBD2 aligns across 13 bases. The CDR3 is 16 residues long. After removal of 5 bases from V and 4 bases from J, the junction contained 8 bases not matched to a gene. Germline loops: CDR1 DFQATT, CDR2 SNEGSKA (reference sequence). CDR3 residues: CSAATSGRAEYNEQFF. The CDR3 DNA sequence: TGCAGTGCTGCCACTAGCGGGAGGGCCGAATACAATGAGCAGTTCTTC.

The chain couples TRBV5-4 to TRBJ2-2, with unresolved D. Germline assignment: CDR1 SGHNT and CDR2 YYREEE (reference sequence). CDR3 length: 16 amino acids. Trimming shortened V by 4 bases and J by 0 bases, and 13 bases separated the two germline ends. In DNA, the CDR3 is TGTGCCAGCAGCCCGGGTCGGCGGACGAACACCGGGGAGCTGTTTTTT. This encodes CASSPGRRTNTGELFF.

This clonotype was picked up many times. The J gene is TRBJ1-1, the V gene TRBV7-9; D ambiguous. The germline CDR1 and CDR2 sequences are SEHNR and FQNEAQ (reference sequence). The CDR3 has 14 residues. V was clipped by 1 base and J by 6 bases, with 12 bases between them. The CDR3 bases are TGTGCCAGCAGCTTAGTCCCGCCCGGCGCTGAAGCTTTCTTT. It is translated as CASSLVPPGAEAFF. The variable domain in full, completed from reference TRBV7-9 and TRBJ1-1, reads DTGVSQNPRHKITKRGQNVTFRCDPISEHNRLYWYRQTLGQGPEFLTYFQNEAQLEKSRLLSDRFSAERPKGSFSTLEIQRTEQGDSAMYLCASSLVPPGAEAFFGQGTRLTVV.

This clonotype turned up a few times. The chain combines TRBV6-2 or TRBV6-3 with TRBJ2-3, with D possibly TRBD2 on 6 matching bases. CDR1 is MNHEY, CDR2 SVGEGT, per germline. This CDR3 has 14 amino acids. The V end lost 8 bases, the J end lost 1 base, and 13 bases lay between the germline ends. The CDR3 loop is CASSGTLRTDTQYF. In nucleotides, the CDR3 is TGTGCCAGCTCCGGGACTTTACGCACAGATACGCAGTATTTT.

V gene TRBV5-8 combines with J gene TRBJ1-4; TRBD1 might be the D (6 bases). The V and J ends lost 1 base and 2 bases respectively, with 12 bases between them. The CDR3 covers 16 residues. Germline V gives CDR1 SGHTS, CDR2 YDEGEE. CDR3 nucleotides: TGTGCCAGCAGCTTGACTACAGGGAGGACTAATGAAAAACTGTTTTTT. Translated, it gives CASSLTTGRTNEKLFF.

This clonotype has a handful of counts. J is TRBJ2-2 and V is TRBV5-6, with 9 bases that match TRBD2. CDR1 and CDR2 from the germline V gene are SGHDT and YYEEEE. This CDR3 spans 16 amino acids. Trimming took 1 base from V and 5 from J; bases not matched to a gene: 6. The CDR3 loop is CASSLPSGGMTGELFF. The CDR3 nucleotides read TGTGCCAGCAGCTTGCCAAGCGGGGGGATGACCGGGGAGCTGTTTTTT.

Many counts were recorded for this clonotype. The V gene is TRBV6-2 or TRBV6-3, the J gene TRBJ1-1, with 12 bases matching TRBD1. V gave up 5 bases and J gave up 3 bases; unmatched junction bases: 10. The CDR3 extends over 17 amino acids. CDR1 MNHEY and CDR2 SVGEGT come from the germline V gene. Written as DNA, the CDR3 is TGTGCCAGCAGTCTCCGGGACAGGGGGCCCGGTTACACTGAAGCTTTCTTT. It yields the protein CASSLRDRGPGYTEAFF.

This chain uses TRBV19 with TRBJ1-1, with D tentatively TRBD1 (5 bases). This CDR3 has 12 amino acids. The germline V and J ends were trimmed by 6 bases and 6 bases, with 11 bases remaining between them. CDR1 and CDR2 (germline): LNHDA, SQIVND (reference sequence). The CDR3 sequence: CASREGAPEAFF. CDR3 DNA sequence: TGTGCCAGTAGGGAAGGGGCCCCTGAAGCTTTCTTT.

This clonotype was recorded many times. The rearrangement links TRBV28 to TRBJ2-2; D might be TRBD2 (5 bases). The CDR3 is 18 amino acids. The V gene lost 6 bases and the J gene lost 8 bases, with 28 bases spanning the gap. Germline assignment: CDR1 MDHEN and CDR2 SYDVKM. CDR3 sequence reads: CASSQLGSGGIPGGELFF. CDR3 DNA: TGTGCCAGCAGCCAACTGGGGAGCGGAGGAATTCCGGGGGGGGAGCTGTTTTTT.

The chain has TRBV5-5 and TRBJ2-7; D call uncertain. Trimming removed 0 bases at V and 6 bases at J, with 7 bases between. In germline, CDR1 is SGHKS, CDR2 YYEKEE (reference sequence). This CDR3 region has 12 residues. In DNA form, the CDR3 reads TGTGCCAGCAGCTTGGGACGGGTCGAGCAGTACTTC. This sequence encodes CASSLGRVEQYF.

This clonotype has a handful of counts. The chain is built from TRBV30 and TRBJ2-7; D not resolved. Trimming cost V 0 bases and J 7 bases, with 4 bases left between them. The CDR3 is 10 residues long. Germline assignment: CDR1 GTSNPN and CDR2 SVGIG (reference sequence). The CDR3 nucleotides read TGTGCCTGGAGTGTAACTGAGCAGTACTTC. Translating it yields CAWSVTEQYF.

This clonotype occurred many times. The chain employs TRBV7-2 and TRBJ1-1, with D unresolved. The CDR3 loop spans 12 amino acids. Trimming removed 3 bases from V and 1 base from J, with 3 bases in between. Germline V gene lookup returns CDR1 SGHTA and CDR2 FQGNSA. CDR3 coding DNA: TGTGCCAGCAGCTTCGAGAACACTGAAGCTTTCTTT. Protein: CASSFENTEAFF.

The chain couples TRBV29-1 to TRBJ1-1; TRBD1 matches 9 bases. The CDR3 is made up of 13 amino acids. Germline CDR1 and CDR2: SQVTM and ANQGSEA. The V and J ends lost 6 bases and 5 bases, in that order; junction bases with no gene match: 7. CDR3 sequence (DNA): TGCAGCGTAGTTACGACAGGGGGGACTGAAGCTTTCTTT. This encodes CSVVTTGGTEAFF.

Many counts were recorded for this clonotype. The chain uses TRBV12-3 or TRBV12-4 and TRBJ2-4; TRBD2 might be the D (6 bases). With 0 bases removed from V and 8 bases from J, the gap between germline ends came to 11 bases. This CDR3 region has 14 residues. Here the CDR3 reads CASSLAGGTDIQYF. In nucleotides, the CDR3 is TGTGCCAGCAGTTTAGCGGGGGGTACGGACATTCAGTACTTC.

The chain has TRBV6-6 and TRBJ1-5; TRBD1 agrees at 7 bases. V was clipped by 7 bases and J by 3 bases; unmatched bases: 3. This CDR3 comprises 13 residues. Germline-derived CDR1 and CDR2 are MNHNY and SVGAGI (reference sequence). CDR3: CASTTGANQPQHF. The CDR3 bases are TGTGCCAGCACCACAGGGGCCAATCAGCCCCAGCATTTT.

This clonotype appeared many times. CDR3 sequence: CASSLLHESSYNSPLHF. The CDR3, as DNA: TGTGCCAGCAGCTTACTTCACGAGAGCTCCTATAATTCACCCCTCCACTTT. The chain recombines TRBV7-2 with TRBJ1-6, with D hard to call. CDR3 size: 17 residues. The V end was cut by 2 bases, the J end by 0 bases, with 11 bases between. Germline CDR1 and CDR2: SGHTA and FQGNSA.

This clonotype was counted ten times or more. The chain links TRBV28 to TRBJ1-5; 7 nucleotides agree with TRBD1. Germline assignment: CDR1 MDHEN and CDR2 SYDVKM. J lost 3 bases, V lost 2 bases, and 4 bases had no gene match. There are 15 residues in the CDR3. Here the CDR3 reads CASSLPGGSNQPQHF. The CDR3 DNA sequence: TGTGCCAGCAGTTTACCAGGGGGTTCCAATCAGCCCCAGCATTTT.

This clonotype was recorded at least ten times. This chain joins TRBV12-3 or TRBV12-4 and TRBJ1-5, with unresolved D. The CDR3 loop spans 13 amino acids. V was pared by 6 bases and J by 3 bases, with 9 bases between. The CDR3 sequence: CASSPGNNQPQHF. The CDR3 region has the DNA TGTGCCAGCAGCCCCGGCAACAATCAGCCCCAGCATTTT.

This clonotype appeared many times. V and J are TRBV7-9 and TRBJ2-4, with D tentatively TRBD1 (6 bases). V gave up 4 bases and J gave up 7 bases, with 14 bases separating them. Germline V gives CDR1 SEHNR, CDR2 FQNEAQ (reference sequence). The CDR3 length is 14 residues. This CDR3 reads CASSSGQKANIQYF. In nucleotides, the CDR3 is TGTGCCAGCAGCTCAGGACAGAAGGCCAACATTCAGTACTTC.

This clonotype has at least ten counts. The genes are TRBV7-8 and TRBJ2-5; the D call may be TRBD1 or TRBD2 (5 bases each). The V end lost 5 bases, the J end lost 1 base, and 20 bases lay between the germline ends. Germline-derived CDR1 and CDR2 are SGHVS and FQNEAQ. The CDR3 sequence is 17 residues long. The CDR3 sequence is CASSPGDRGHRQETQYF. CDR3 sequence (DNA): TGTGCCAGCAGCCCCGGGGACCGCGGCCATCGCCAAGAGACCCAGTACTTC.

V gene TRBV6-2 or TRBV6-3 combines with J gene TRBJ2-7; tentatively, D is TRBD2 (6 bases). Germline CDR1 is MNHEY and CDR2 is SVGEGT. The length of the CDR3 is 14 residues. Trimming removed 11 bases at V and 7 bases at J, with 24 bases between. Here the CDR3 DNA reads TGTGCCTCGCACCCGGAGGGACCGTTGAGAGAGCAGTACTTC. Translation gives CASHPEGPLREQYF.

Only a few counts were recorded for this clonotype. V usage is TRBV29-1 and J usage is TRBJ2-3, with 8 bases that match TRBD2. V lost 5 bases to trimming and J lost 0 bases; unmatched junction nucleotides: 7. CDR1 is SQVTM, CDR2 ANQGSEA, per germline. The CDR3 consists of 15 residues. CDR3 nucleotide sequence: TGCAGCGTTATCACTAGCGGTCCTAGCACAGATACGCAGTATTTT. Its protein is CSVITSGPSTDTQYF.

This clonotype was detected many times. The genes are TRBV7-9 and TRBJ2-7, with 7 bases identical to TRBD1. J was trimmed by 2 bases and V by 5 bases; bases with no gene match: 18. This CDR3 region has 18 residues. Germline V gene lookup returns CDR1 SEHNR and CDR2 FQNEAQ (reference sequence). CDR3 protein: CASSLPGQRAYEAYEQYF. CDR3 in DNA: TGTGCCAGCAGCCTGCCGGGACAGCGAGCCTACGAAGCCTACGAGCAGTACTTC.

The sample holds many counts of this clonotype. The gene calls are TRBV6-2 or TRBV6-3 and TRBJ2-1; tentatively, D is TRBD2 (5 bases). Germline V gene sequence: CDR1 MNHEY, CDR2 SVGEGT. There are 12 residues in the CDR3. The V gene lost 0 bases and the J gene lost 10 bases, with 7 bases spanning the gap. CDR3 amino acids: CASSYSGVEQFF. The DNA of the CDR3 is TGTGCCAGCAGTTACTCGGGAGTGGAGCAGTTCTTC.